This TCR beta chain is drawn from a study of blood T cell repertoires in COVID-19. Turning to the study itself: Samples representing acute and convalescent COVID-19 were sourced from the United States, Italy and Spain. From T cells, B-cell-depleted T cells, or PBMCs came the material, which was cDNA or gDNA.

Trimming took off 6 bases at V and 8 bases at J, with 10 bases between the two ends. CDR3 size: 11 residues. CDR1 and CDR2 from the germline V gene are MDHEN and SYDVKM. Under the authors' procedure: Estimated nucleated cell counts came from reference gene primer amplification. Assay: immunoSEQ multiplex PCR; the TCRdb copy retains only in-frame clones and omits some. That table gives V, J and clone size, and the DNA gave D and trimming. The profile shows around 130,000 clones, 84% of them singletons. Sequenced input: peripheral blood. This TCR was recovered from a man in his fifties or sixties with acute or convalescent COVID-19. The chain is built from TRBV28 and TRBJ1-2; D uncertain. CDR3 nucleotide sequence: TGTGCCAGCAGCCCGGCCGGGGGCTACACCTTC. It specifies CASSPAGGYTF.